This TCR beta chain was found in a study of technical replicates of blood from several donors. Produced via immunoSEQ multiplex PCR; TCRdb's table is partial and in-frame only. Of tens of thousands of clones detected, 70% to 90% appear once; the ten largest clones hold approximately 4.4%. The CDR3 runs 17 residues. The ends lost 4 bases at V and 7 bases at J; junction bases unmatched: 17. The germline V gene has CDR1 SEHNR and CDR2 FQNEAQ (reference sequence). This clone was seen more than once but under ten times. The sample comprised PBMCs. V is TRBV7-9 and J is TRBJ1-1; 8 bases are shared with TRBD1. This clonotype was sampled from a human donor in good health. Some clones in this sample may be carry-over from other donors' samples. CDR3: CASSSGQVNFIGGEAFF. As DNA, the CDR3 is TGTGCCAGCAGCTCGGGACAGGTTAATTTTATCGGCGGTGAAGCTTTCTTT.